Shown below are 3 T cell receptor beta chains from a single sample sequenced in a study of cytomegalovirus exposure and HLA in healthy donors. Vbeta (60) and Jbeta (13) primers were used in the PCR. TCRdb's copy holds only in-frame clones and misses some; the assay was immunoSEQ multiplex PCR. Of about 160,000 clones listed, 77% are singletons. Specimen: PBMCs. The receptors were sampled from a man aged 25 to 40 in good health and CMV-seropositive.

The genes are TRBV27 and TRBJ1-1; no clear D. The CDR3 sequence is 14 residues long. Germline CDR1 reads MNHEY; CDR2 reads SMNVEV (reference sequence). V was clipped by 4 bases and J by 3 bases, with 12 bases between them. This CDR3 is CASSYLVGHTEAFF. Here the CDR3 DNA reads TGTGCCAGCAGTTACCTTGTCGGTCACACTGAAGCTTTCTTT.

The genes are TRBV5-6 and TRBJ2-1; possibly TRBD2 for D (7 bases). Between the trimmed V and J ends, which lost 1 base and 8 bases, there was a span of 13 bases. The CDR3 loop spans 14 amino acids. The germline CDR1 and CDR2 sequences are SGHDT and YYEEEE. CDR3 sequence: CASSLWGGPHEQFF. CDR3 nucleotide sequence: TGTGCCAGCAGCTTGTGGGGGGGGCCGCATGAGCAGTTCTTC.

This clone was seen a single time. This rearrangement joins TRBV5-6 to TRBJ2-1; 7 bases match TRBD1. The CDR3 length is 15 residues. Unmatched junction bases numbered 8, after V lost 4 bases and J lost 4 bases. The germline gives CDR1 SGHDT, CDR2 YYEEEE. In DNA form, the CDR3 reads TGTGCCAGCAGCCCGGGACAGACACCTTACAATGAGCAGTTCTTC. This translates into CASSPGQTPYNEQFF.